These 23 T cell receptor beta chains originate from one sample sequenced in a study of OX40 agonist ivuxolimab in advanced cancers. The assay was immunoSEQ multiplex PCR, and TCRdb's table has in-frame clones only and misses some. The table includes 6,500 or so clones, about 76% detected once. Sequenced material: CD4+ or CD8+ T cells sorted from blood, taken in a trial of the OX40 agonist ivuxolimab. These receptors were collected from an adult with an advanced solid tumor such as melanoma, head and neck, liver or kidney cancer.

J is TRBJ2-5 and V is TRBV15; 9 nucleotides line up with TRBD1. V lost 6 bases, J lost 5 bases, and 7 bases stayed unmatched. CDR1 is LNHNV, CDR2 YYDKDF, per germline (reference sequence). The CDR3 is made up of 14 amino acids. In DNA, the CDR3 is TGTGCCACCAGGTCGACAGGGGGAGGCGAGACCCAGTACTTC. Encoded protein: CATRSTGGGETQYF.

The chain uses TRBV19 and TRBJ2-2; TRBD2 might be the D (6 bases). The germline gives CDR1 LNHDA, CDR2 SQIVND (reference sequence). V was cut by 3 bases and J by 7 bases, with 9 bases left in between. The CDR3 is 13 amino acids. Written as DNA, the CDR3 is TGTGCCAGTAGTATGGGAGGCCACGGGGAGCTGTTTTTT. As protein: CASSMGGHGELFF.

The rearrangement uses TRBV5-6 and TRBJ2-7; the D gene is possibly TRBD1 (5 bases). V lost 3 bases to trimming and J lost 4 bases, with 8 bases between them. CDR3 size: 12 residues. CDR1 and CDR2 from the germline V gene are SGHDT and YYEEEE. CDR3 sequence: CASSSRGYEQYF. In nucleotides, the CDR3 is TGTGCCAGCAGCTCAAGGGGTTACGAGCAGTACTTC.

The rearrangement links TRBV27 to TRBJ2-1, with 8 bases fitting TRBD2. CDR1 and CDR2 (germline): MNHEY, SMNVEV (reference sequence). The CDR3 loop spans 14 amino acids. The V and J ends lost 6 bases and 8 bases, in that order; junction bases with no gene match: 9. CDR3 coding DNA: TGTGCCAGCAGCACCCGACTAGCGCTCGATGAGCAGTTCTTC. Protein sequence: CASSTRLALDEQFF.

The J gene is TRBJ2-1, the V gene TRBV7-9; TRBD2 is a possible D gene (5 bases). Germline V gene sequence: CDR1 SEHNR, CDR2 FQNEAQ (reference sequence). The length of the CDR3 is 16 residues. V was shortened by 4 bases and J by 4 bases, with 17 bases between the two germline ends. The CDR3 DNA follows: TGTGCCAGCAGCTCACGAAGGACTCGTACATACAATGAGCAGTTCTTC. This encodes CASSSRRTRTYNEQFF.

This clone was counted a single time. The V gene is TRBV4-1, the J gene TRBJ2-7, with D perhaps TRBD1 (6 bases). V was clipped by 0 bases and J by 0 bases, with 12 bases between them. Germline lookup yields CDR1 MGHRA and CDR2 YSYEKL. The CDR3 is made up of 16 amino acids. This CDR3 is CASSQDRGTSSYEQYF. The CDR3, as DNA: TGCGCCAGCAGCCAAGATAGGGGGACCAGCTCCTACGAGCAGTACTTC.

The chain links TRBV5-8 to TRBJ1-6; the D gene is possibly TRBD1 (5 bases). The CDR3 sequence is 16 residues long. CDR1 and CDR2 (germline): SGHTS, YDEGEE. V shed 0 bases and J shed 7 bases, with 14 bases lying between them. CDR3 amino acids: CASSLEGPGGNSPLHF. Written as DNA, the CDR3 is TGTGCCAGCAGCTTGGAGGGGCCCGGAGGGAATTCACCCCTCCACTTT.

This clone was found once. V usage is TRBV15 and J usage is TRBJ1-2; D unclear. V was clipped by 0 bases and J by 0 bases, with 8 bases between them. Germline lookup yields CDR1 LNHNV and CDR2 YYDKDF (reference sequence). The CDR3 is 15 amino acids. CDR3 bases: TGTGCCACCAGCAGAGATTCAGGTTCTAACTATGGCTACACCTTC. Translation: CATSRDSGSNYGYTF.

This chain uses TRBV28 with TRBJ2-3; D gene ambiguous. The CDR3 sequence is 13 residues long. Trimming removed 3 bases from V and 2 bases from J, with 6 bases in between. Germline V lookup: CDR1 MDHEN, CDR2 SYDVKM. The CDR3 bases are TGTGCCAGCAGTTTTGGGTCCACAGATACGCAGTATTTT. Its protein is CASSFGSTDTQYF.

The CDR3 DNA reads TGTGCCAGCAGTTCCTTACGAGGACTAGCGGGACCGTACAATGAGCAGTTCTTC. It specifies CASSSLRGLAGPYNEQFF. The gene calls are TRBV28 and TRBJ2-1; 12 nucleotides align to TRBD2. There are 18 residues in the CDR3. The J segment lost 4 bases and the V segment lost 4 bases, leaving 11 bases of the junction unmatched. Germline V gives CDR1 MDHEN, CDR2 SYDVKM.

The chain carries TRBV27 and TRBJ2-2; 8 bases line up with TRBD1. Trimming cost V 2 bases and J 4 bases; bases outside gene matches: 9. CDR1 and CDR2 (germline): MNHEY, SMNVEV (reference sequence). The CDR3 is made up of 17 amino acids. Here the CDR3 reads CASSLAATGVGTGELFF. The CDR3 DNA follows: TGTGCCAGCAGTTTAGCGGCGACAGGGGTTGGCACCGGGGAGCTGTTTTTT.

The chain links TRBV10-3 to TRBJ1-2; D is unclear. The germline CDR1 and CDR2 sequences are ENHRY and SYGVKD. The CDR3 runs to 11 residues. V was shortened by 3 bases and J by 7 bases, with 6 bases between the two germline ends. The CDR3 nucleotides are TGTGCCATCAGTGATTCTGTTGGCTACACCTTC. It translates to CAISDSVGYTF.

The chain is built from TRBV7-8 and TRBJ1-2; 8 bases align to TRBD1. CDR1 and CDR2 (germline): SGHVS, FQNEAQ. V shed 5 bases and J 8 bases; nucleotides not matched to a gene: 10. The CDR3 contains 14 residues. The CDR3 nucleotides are TGTGCCAGCAGCCCTGGGACAGGCGCTGCGGGCTACACCTTC. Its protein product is CASSPGTGAAGYTF.

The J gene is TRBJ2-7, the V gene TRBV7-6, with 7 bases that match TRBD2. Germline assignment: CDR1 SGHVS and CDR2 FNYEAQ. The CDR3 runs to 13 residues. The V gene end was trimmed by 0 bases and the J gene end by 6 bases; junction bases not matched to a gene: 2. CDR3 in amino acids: CASSLARGSEQYF. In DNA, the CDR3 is TGTGCCAGCAGCTTAGCGCGGGGGAGCGAGCAGTACTTC.

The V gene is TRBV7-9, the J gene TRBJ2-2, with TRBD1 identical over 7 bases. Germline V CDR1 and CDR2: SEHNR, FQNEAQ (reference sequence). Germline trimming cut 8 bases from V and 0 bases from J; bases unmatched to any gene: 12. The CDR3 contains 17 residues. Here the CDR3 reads CASPSPGTAPNTGELFF. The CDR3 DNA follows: TGTGCCAGCCCCTCCCCTGGGACAGCTCCGAACACCGGGGAGCTGTTTTTT.

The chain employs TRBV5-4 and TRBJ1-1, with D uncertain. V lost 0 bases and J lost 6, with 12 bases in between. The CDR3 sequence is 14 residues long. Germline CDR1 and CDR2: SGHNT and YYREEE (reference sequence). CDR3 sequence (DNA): TGTGCCAGCAGCTTGGGGTACGAAGGCCCTGAAGCTTTCTTT. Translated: CASSLGYEGPEAFF.

CDR3 loop: CASSLAFGLLPGSGNTIYF. DNA of the CDR3: TGTGCCAGCAGCTTAGCGTTCGGGCTGCTACCAGGCTCTGGAAACACCATATATTTT. The rearrangement joins TRBV7-6 to TRBJ1-3; D not certain. Deletions cut 0 bases from V and 0 bases from J, with 18 bases between. Germline values: CDR1 SGHVS, CDR2 FNYEAQ. The CDR3 is made up of 19 amino acids.

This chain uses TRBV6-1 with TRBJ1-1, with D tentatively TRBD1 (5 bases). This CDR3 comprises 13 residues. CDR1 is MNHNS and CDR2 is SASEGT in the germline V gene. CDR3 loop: CATEGFGIAEAFF. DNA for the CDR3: TGTGCTACAGAGGGGTTTGGGATCGCTGAAGCTTTCTTT.

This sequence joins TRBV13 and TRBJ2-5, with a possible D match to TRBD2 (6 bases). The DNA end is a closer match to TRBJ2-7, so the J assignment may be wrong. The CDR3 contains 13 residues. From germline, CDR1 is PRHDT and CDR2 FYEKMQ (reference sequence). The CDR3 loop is CASSNGRLDEQYF. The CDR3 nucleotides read TGTGCCAGCAGCAACGGGAGACTGGACGAGCAGTACTTC.

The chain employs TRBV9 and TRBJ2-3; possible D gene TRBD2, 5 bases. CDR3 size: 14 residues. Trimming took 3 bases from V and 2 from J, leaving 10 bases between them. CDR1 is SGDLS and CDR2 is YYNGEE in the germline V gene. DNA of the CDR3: TGTGCCAGCAGCGCTAGACTAAACACAGATACGCAGTATTTT. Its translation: CASSARLNTDTQYF.

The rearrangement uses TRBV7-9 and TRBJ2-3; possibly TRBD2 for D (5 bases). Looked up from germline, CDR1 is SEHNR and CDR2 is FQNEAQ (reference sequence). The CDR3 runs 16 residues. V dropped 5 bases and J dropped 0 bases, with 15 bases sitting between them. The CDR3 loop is CASSQIPGSSTDTQYF. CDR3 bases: TGTGCCAGCAGCCAAATTCCGGGATCTAGCACAGATACGCAGTATTTT.

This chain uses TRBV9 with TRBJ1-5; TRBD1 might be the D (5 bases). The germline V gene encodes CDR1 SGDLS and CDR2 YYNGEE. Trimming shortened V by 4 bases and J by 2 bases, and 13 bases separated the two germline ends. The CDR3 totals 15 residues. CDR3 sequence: CASSPEGKGNQPQHF. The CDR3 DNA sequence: TGTGCCAGCAGCCCTGAGGGGAAGGGCAATCAGCCCCAGCATTTT.

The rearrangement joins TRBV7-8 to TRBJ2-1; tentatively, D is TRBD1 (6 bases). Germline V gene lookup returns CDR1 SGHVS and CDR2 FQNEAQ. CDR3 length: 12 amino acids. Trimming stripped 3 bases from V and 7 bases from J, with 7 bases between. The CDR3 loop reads CASSFQGNEQFF. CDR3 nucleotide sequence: TGTGCCAGCAGCTTCCAGGGGAATGAGCAGTTCTTC.